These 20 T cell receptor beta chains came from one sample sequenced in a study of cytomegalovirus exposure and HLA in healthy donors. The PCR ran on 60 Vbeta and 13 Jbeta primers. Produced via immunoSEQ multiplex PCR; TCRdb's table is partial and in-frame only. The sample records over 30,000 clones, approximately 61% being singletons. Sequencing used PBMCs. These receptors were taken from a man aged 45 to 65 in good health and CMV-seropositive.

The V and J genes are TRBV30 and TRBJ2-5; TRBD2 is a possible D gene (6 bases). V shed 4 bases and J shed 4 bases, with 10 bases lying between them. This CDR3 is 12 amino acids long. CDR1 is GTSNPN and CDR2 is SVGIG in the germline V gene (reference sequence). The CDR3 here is CAWNSGGETQYF. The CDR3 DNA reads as TGTGCCTGGAACTCCGGGGGAGAGACCCAGTACTTC.

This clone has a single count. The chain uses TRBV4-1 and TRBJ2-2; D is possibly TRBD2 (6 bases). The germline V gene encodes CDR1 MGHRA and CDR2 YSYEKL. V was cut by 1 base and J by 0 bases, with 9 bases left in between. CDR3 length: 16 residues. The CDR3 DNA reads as TGCGCCAGCAGCCAAGTAGCGGTAGCGAACACCGGGGAGCTGTTTTTT. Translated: CASSQVAVANTGELFF.

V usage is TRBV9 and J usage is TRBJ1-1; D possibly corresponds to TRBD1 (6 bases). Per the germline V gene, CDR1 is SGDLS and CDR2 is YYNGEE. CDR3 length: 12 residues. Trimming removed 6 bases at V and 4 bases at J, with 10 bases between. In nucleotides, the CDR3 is TGTGCCAGCACAGGACAGAGCACTGAAGCTTTCTTT. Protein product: CASTGQSTEAFF.

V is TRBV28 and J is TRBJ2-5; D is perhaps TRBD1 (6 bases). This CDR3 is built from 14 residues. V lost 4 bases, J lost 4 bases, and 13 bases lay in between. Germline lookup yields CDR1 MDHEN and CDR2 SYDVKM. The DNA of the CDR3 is TGTGCCAGCAGTTCCGGACAGTTTCCAGAGACCCAGTACTTC. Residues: CASSSGQFPETQYF.

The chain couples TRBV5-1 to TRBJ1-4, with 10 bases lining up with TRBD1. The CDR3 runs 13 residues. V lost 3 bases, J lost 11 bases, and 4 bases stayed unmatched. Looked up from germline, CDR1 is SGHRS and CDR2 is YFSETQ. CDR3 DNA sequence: TGCGCCAGCAGCTCGGGACAGGGGAAGAAACTGTTTTTT. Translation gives CASSSGQGKKLFF. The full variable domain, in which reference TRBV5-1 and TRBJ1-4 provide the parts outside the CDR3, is KAGVTQTPRYLIKTRGQQVTLSCSPISGHRSVSWYQQTPGQGLQFLFEYFSETQRNKGNFPGRFSGRQFSNSRSEMNVSTLELGDSALYLCASSSGQGKKLFFGSGTQLSVL.

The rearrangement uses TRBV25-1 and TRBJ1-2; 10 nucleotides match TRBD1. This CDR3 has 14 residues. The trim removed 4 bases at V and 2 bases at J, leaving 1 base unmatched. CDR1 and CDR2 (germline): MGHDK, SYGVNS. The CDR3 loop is CASSGQGANYGYTF. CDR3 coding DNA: TGTGCCAGCAGTGGACAGGGGGCGAACTATGGCTACACCTTC.

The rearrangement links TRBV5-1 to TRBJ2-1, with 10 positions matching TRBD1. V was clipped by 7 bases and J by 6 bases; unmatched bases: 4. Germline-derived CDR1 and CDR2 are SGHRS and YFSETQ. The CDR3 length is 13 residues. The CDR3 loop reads CASGTGALNEQFF. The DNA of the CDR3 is TGCGCCAGCGGGACAGGGGCCCTCAATGAGCAGTTCTTC.

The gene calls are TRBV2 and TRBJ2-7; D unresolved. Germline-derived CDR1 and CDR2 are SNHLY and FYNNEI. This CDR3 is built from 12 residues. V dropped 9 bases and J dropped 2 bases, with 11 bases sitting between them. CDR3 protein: CASFYGAYEQYF. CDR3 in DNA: TGTGCCAGTTTCTATGGAGCCTACGAGCAGTACTTC.

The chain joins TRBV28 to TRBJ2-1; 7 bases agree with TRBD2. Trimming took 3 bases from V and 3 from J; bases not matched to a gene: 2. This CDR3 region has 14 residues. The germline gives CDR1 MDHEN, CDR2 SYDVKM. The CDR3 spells CASSFAGDYNEQFF. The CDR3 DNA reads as TGTGCCAGCAGTTTCGCGGGAGACTACAATGAGCAGTTCTTC. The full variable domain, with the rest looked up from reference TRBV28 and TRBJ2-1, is DVKVTQSSRYLVKRTGEKVFLECVQDMDHENMFWYRQDPGLGLRLIYFSYDVKMKEKGDIPEGYSVSREKKERFSLILESASTNQTSMYLCASSFAGDYNEQFFGPGTRLTVL.

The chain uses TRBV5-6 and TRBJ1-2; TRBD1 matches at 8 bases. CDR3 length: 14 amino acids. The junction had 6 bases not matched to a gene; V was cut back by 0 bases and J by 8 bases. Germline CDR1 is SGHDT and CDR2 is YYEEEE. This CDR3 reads CASSLVQGAGGYTF. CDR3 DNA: TGTGCCAGCAGCTTGGTTCAGGGGGCCGGGGGCTACACCTTC.

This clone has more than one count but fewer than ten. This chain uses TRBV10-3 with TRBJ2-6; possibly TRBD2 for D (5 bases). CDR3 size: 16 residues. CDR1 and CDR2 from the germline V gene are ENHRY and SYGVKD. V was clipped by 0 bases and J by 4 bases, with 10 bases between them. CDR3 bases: TGTGCCATCAGTGAGTCAGAGGGTCCCGGGGCCAACGTCCTGACTTTC. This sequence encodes CAISESEGPGANVLTF.

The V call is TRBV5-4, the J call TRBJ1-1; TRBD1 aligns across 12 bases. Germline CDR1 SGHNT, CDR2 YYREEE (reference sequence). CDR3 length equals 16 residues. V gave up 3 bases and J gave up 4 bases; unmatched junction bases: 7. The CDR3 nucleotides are TGTGCCAGCAGCTCTGGGACAGGGGGCTTGACCACTGAAGCTTTCTTT. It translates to CASSSGTGGLTTEAFF.

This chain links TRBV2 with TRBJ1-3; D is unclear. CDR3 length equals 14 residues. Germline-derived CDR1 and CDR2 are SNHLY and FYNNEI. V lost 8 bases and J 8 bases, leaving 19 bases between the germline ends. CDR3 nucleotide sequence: TGTGCCAGCCAGGCCCAGGCCGCCTTGGACACCATATATTTT. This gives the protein CASQAQAALDTIYF.

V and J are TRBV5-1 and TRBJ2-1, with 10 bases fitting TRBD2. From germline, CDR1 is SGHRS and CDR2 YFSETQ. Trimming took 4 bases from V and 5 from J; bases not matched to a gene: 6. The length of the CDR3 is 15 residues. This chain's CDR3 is CASSRTSGTDNEQFF. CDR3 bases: TGCGCCAGCAGCCGTACTAGCGGGACAGACAATGAGCAGTTCTTC.

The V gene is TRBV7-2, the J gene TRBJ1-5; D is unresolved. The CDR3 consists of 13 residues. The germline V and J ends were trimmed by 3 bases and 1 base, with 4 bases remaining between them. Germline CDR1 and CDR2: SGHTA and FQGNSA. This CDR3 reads CASSFRSNQPQHF. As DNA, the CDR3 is TGTGCCAGCAGCTTCAGGAGCAATCAGCCCCAGCATTTT. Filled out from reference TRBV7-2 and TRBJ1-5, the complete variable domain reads GAGVSQSPSNKVTEKGKDVELRCDPISGHTALYWYRQSLGQGLEFLIYFQGNSAPDKSGLPSDRFSAERTGGSVSTLTIQRTQQEDSAVYLCASSFRSNQPQHFGDGTRLSIL.

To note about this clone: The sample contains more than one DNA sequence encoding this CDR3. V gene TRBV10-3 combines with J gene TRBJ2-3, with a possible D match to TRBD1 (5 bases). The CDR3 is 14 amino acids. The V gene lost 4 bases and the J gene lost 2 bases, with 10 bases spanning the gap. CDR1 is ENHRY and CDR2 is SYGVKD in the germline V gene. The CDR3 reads CAISGTGTTDTQYF. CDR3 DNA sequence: TGTGCCATCAGTGGTACAGGCACCACAGATACGCAGTATTTT.

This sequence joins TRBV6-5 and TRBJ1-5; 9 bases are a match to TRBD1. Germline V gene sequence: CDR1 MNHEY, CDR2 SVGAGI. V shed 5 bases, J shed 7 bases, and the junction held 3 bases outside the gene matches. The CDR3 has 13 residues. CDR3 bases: TGTGCCAGCAGTACAGGGGGCAGGCAGCCCCAGCATTTT. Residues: CASSTGGRQPQHF.

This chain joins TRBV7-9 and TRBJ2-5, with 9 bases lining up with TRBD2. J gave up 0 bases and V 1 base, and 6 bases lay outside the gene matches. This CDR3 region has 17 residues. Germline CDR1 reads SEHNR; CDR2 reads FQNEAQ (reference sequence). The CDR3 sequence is CASSLDSSGVYQETQYF. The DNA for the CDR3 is TGTGCCAGCAGCTTAGATTCTAGCGGGGTGTACCAAGAGACCCAGTACTTC.

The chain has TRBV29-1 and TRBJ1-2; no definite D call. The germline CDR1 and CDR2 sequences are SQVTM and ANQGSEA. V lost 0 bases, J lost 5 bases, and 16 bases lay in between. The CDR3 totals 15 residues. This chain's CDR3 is CSVEEVKRWSYGYTF. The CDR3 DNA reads TGCAGCGTTGAAGAGGTCAAACGGTGGTCGTATGGCTACACCTTC.

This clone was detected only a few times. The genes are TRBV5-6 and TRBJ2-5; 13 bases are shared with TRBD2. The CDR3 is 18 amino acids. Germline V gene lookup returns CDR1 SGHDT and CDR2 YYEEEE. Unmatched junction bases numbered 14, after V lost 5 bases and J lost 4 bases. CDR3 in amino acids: CASRARTSGSRGGETQYF. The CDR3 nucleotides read TGTGCCAGCAGAGCCCGGACTAGCGGGAGTCGGGGAGGAGAGACCCAGTACTTC.